This T cell receptor (beta chain) was sequenced in a study of T cell responses to AZD1222 COVID-19 vaccine. Study results and caveats: Unmutated variant regions are reportedly targeted by nearly half of spike-specific TCRs. Repertoires were collected only later (after the peak T cell response had occurred). Females made up more of the donors, who were largely white British, and clonal diversity may have come out too low.

Sequencing was performed with immunoSEQ multiplex PCR; in TCRdb, only in-frame clones are kept and a portion is missing. The sample has 120,000 to 150,000 clones; around 92% are singletons. Trimming took 4 bases from V and 0 from J, leaving 13 bases between them. Germline V gene data show CDR1 as SGHTA and CDR2 as FQGNSA. CDR3 size: 15 residues. As concerns this clone: Its antigen is not known.

The chain recombines TRBV7-2 with TRBJ2-7; D assignment may be TRBD1 or TRBD2 (5 bases each). The source is an adult in good health. This specimen consisted of peripheral blood, obtained on day 0 of AZD1222 vaccination. The CDR3 is CASSWPGRSSYEQYF. The CDR3 bases are TGTGCCAGCAGCTGGCCGGGACGGAGCTCCTACGAGCAGTACTTC.